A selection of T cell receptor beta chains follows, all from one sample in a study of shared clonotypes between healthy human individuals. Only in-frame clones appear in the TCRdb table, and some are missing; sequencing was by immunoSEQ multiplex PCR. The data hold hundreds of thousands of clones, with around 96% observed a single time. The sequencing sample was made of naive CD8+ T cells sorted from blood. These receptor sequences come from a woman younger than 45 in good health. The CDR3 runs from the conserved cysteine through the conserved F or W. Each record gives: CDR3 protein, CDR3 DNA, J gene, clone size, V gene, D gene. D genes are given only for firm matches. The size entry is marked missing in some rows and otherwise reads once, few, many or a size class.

CDR3: CASSLRQGVHEQYF
DNA: TGTGCCAGCAGCTTACGACAGGGCGTCCACGAGCAGTACTTC
J: TRBJ2-7
size: .
V: TRBV7-9
D: TRBD1

CDR3: CASRRGWEGNEQFF
DNA: TGTGCCAGCAGACGGGGATGGGAGGGGAATGAGCAGTTCTTC
J: TRBJ2-1
size: .
V: TRBV2
D: TRBD2

CDR3: CASSPRDPRYGYTF
DNA: TGTGCCAGCAGTCCCCGGGACCCTAGGTATGGCTACACCTTC
J: TRBJ1-2
size: .
V: TRBV28
D: .

CDR3: CASRAPFSNQPQHF
DNA: TGTGCCAGCAGGGCGCCCTTTAGCAATCAGCCCCAGCATTTT
J: TRBJ1-5
size: .
V: TRBV28
D: .

CDR3: CSVIPEEGPNYGYTF
DNA: TGCAGCGTTATTCCGGAGGAGGGACCAAACTATGGCTACACCTTC
J: TRBJ1-2
size: once
V: TRBV29-1
D: .

CDR3: CASSHRLAGAASDEQFF
DNA: TGTGCCAGCAGCCACCGACTAGCGGGAGCCGCGTCCGATGAGCAGTTCTTC
J: TRBJ2-1
size: .
V: TRBV7-9
D: TRBD2

CDR3: CASEGTANYGYTF
DNA: TGTGCCAGCGAAGGGACAGCGAACTATGGCTACACCTTC
J: TRBJ1-2
size: .
V: TRBV2
D: TRBD1

CDR3: CASIAGASNQPQHF
DNA: TGTGCCAGCATTGCCGGGGCCAGCAATCAGCCCCAGCATTTT
J: TRBJ1-5
size: .
V: TRBV28
D: .

CDR3: CASSYLAGDRNEQFF
DNA: TGTGCCAGCAGTTACTTAGCGGGAGACAGAAATGAGCAGTTCTTC
J: TRBJ2-1
size: .
V: TRBV6-6
D: TRBD2

CDR3: CASSAGTAEIYEQYF
DNA: TGTGCCAGCAGCGCGGGGACAGCCGAGATCTACGAGCAGTACTTC
J: TRBJ2-7
size: .
V: TRBV9
D: TRBD1

CDR3: CASSPGDRGSYEQYF
DNA: TGTGCCAGCAGCCCGGGGGACCGCGGCTCCTACGAGCAGTACTTC
J: TRBJ2-7
size: .
V: TRBV7-7
D: .

CDR3: CASSRRQRNSPLHF
DNA: TGTGCCAGCAGTAGGAGGCAGAGGAATTCACCCCTCCACTTT
J: TRBJ1-6
size: .
V: TRBV28
D: .

CDR3: CASSEERGDPVRPQHF
DNA: TGTGCCAGCAGTGAAGAGAGAGGGGATCCCGTGAGGCCCCAGCATTTT
J: TRBJ1-5
size: .
V: TRBV2
D: .

CDR3: CASSQGAGQAYEQYF
DNA: TGCGCCAGCAGCCAGGGGGCGGGGCAGGCCTACGAGCAGTACTTC
J: TRBJ2-7
size: .
V: TRBV4-1
D: .

CDR3: CASADRAYEQFF
DNA: TGTGCCAGCGCCGACAGGGCCTATGAGCAGTTCTTC
J: TRBJ2-1
size: .
V: TRBV27
D: TRBD1

CDR3: CASSELLAGDYEQYF
DNA: TGTGCCAGCAGTGAATTACTAGCGGGAGACTACGAGCAGTACTTC
J: TRBJ2-7
size: .
V: TRBV6-1
D: TRBD2

CDR3: CAPVKTGPRGNTEAFF
DNA: TGCGCACCCGTCAAGACAGGGCCAAGGGGGAACACTGAAGCTTTCTTT
J: TRBJ1-1
size: .
V: TRBV23-1
D: TRBD1

CDR3: CASSQSILTGYTF
DNA: TGCGCCAGCAGCCAATCTATTTTAACGGGCTACACCTTC
J: TRBJ1-2
size: .
V: TRBV4-1
D: .

CDR3: CASSPQGTYTEAFF
DNA: TGTGCCAGCAGCCCCCAGGGGACCTACACTGAAGCTTTCTTT
J: TRBJ1-1
size: .
V: TRBV27
D: .

CDR3: CATSRDVREGYAFF
DNA: TGTGCCACCAGCAGAGATGTTAGGGAAGGGTATGCTTTCTTT
J: TRBJ1-1
size: once
V: TRBV15
D: .

CDR3: CASSIDGGGIHNEQFF
DNA: TGTGCCAGTAGTATAGATGGCGGGGGGATTCACAATGAGCAGTTCTTC
J: TRBJ2-1
size: .
V: TRBV19
D: TRBD2

CDR3: CASSLRGETQYF
DNA: TGTGCCAGCAGCTTAAGGGGAGAGACCCAGTACTTC
J: TRBJ2-5
size: .
V: TRBV13
D: .

CDR3: CASSSYSGSYEQYF
DNA: TGTGCCAGCAGCTCATACAGCGGGAGCTACGAGCAGTACTTC
J: TRBJ2-7
size: .
V: TRBV7-8
D: TRBD2

CDR3: CASSTQSRANVLTF
DNA: TGTGCCAGCAGTACACAAAGTCGGGCCAACGTCCTGACTTTC
J: TRBJ2-6
size: .
V: TRBV5-2
D: .

CDR3: CASSVVQGSGYTF
DNA: TGTGCCAGCAGCGTAGTGCAGGGTAGTGGCTACACCTTC
J: TRBJ1-2
size: .
V: TRBV9
D: .

CDR3: CASRPAGEGYEQYF
DNA: TGTGCCAGCAGACCGGCAGGGGAGGGCTACGAGCAGTACTTC
J: TRBJ2-7
size: .
V: TRBV28
D: .

CDR3: CATSDAGTSVYEQYF
DNA: TGTGCCACCAGCGACGCCGGGACTAGTGTCTACGAGCAGTACTTC
J: TRBJ2-7
size: .
V: TRBV15
D: TRBD2

CDR3: CASSSSSGSSYEQYF
DNA: TGTGCCAGCAGTTCATCTAGCGGGAGCTCCTACGAGCAGTACTTC
J: TRBJ2-7
size: once
V: TRBV2
D: TRBD2

CDR3: CASSLLSGASAEAFF
DNA: TGTGCCAGCAGCTTATTATCGGGGGCGAGCGCTGAAGCTTTCTTT
J: TRBJ1-1
size: once
V: TRBV7-2
D: .

CDR3: CASSPRQVNSPLHF
DNA: TGTGCCAGCAGCCCACGACAGGTTAATTCACCCCTCCACTTT
J: TRBJ1-6
size: .
V: TRBV27
D: .

CDR3: CASSPVGQGPTYGYTF
DNA: TGTGCCAGCAGTCCCGTAGGACAGGGGCCAACCTATGGCTACACCTTC
J: TRBJ1-2
size: .
V: TRBV28
D: TRBD1

CDR3: CASSESPPGGFYEQYF
DNA: TGCGCCAGCAGTGAGTCGCCGCCGGGAGGATTCTACGAGCAGTACTTC
J: TRBJ2-7
size: .
V: TRBV10-2
D: TRBD2

CDR3: CASSLFLLAGTSSYNEQFF
DNA: TGTGCCAGCAGCTTATTTTTGCTAGCGGGAACGAGCTCCTACAATGAGCAGTTCTTC
J: TRBJ2-1
size: .
V: TRBV7-2
D: TRBD2

CDR3: CASSYSVGGGSDTQYF
DNA: TGTGCCAGCAGTTACTCGGTGGGGGGCGGGTCAGATACGCAGTATTTT
J: TRBJ2-3
size: .
V: TRBV6-5
D: .

CDR3: CASSLAAGEKLFF
DNA: TGTGCCAGCAGCTTGGCCGCGGGAGAAAAACTGTTTTTT
J: TRBJ1-4
size: once
V: TRBV5-4
D: .

CDR3: CASSAGTSGTHEQFF
DNA: TGTGCCAGTAGTGCCGGGACTAGCGGGACCCATGAGCAGTTCTTC
J: TRBJ2-1
size: .
V: TRBV19
D: TRBD2

CDR3: CASGTSGAYNEQFF
DNA: TGTGCTAGTGGAACTAGCGGTGCCTACAATGAGCAGTTCTTC
J: TRBJ2-1
size: .
V: TRBV12-5
D: TRBD2

CDR3: CASSIWGITEAFF
DNA: TGTGCCAGTAGTATCTGGGGGATCACTGAAGCTTTCTTT
J: TRBJ1-1
size: .
V: TRBV19
D: .

CDR3: CAISESRGLNTEAFF
DNA: TGTGCCATCAGTGAGTCGAGGGGGCTGAACACTGAAGCTTTCTTT
J: TRBJ1-1
size: .
V: TRBV10-3
D: TRBD1

CDR3: CSARPTGEQYF
DNA: TGCAGTGCTAGACCTACAGGCGAGCAGTACTTC
J: TRBJ2-7
size: .
V: TRBV20-1
D: .